This paragraph reports one TCR beta chain. Germline values: CDR1 LNHDA, CDR2 SQIVND (reference sequence). This CDR3 spans 14 amino acids. The V and J ends lost 7 bases and 4 bases, in that order; junction bases with no gene match: 5. Produced via immunoSEQ multiplex PCR; TCRdb's table is partial and in-frame only. Here the sample spans 75,000 to 100,000 clones, approximately 85% being singletons. This sample was included in a study of T cell responses to AZD1222 COVID-19 vaccine. The rearrangement uses TRBV19 and TRBJ1-5; 9 positions match TRBD1. Sample: peripheral blood, taken on day 0 of AZD1222 vaccination. This TCR derives from an adult in good health. The CDR3 protein is CASIRDRENQPQHF. For the CDR3, the DNA is TGTGCCAGTATTCGGGACAGGGAAAATCAGCCCCAGCATTTT. Full variable domain (outside the CDR3, taken from reference TRBV19 and TRBJ1-5): DGGITQSPKYLFRKEGQNVTLSCEQNLNHDAMYWYRQDPGQGLRLIYYSQIVNDFQKGDIAEGYSVSREKKESFPLTVTSAQKNPTAFYLCASIRDRENQPQHFGDGTRLSIL.